This TCR beta chain was profiled in a study of blood T cell repertoires in COVID-19. Study context: PBMCs, B-cell-depleted T cells, or T cells provided the cDNA or gDNA that made up the material.

This CDR3 comprises 15 residues. The junction had 6 bases not matched to a gene; V was cut back by 7 bases and J by 0 bases. Germline lookup yields CDR1 LNHDA and CDR2 SQIVND (reference sequence). The method was immunoSEQ multiplex PCR; TCRdb's version includes in-frame clones alone and lacks a portion of them. There are roughly 200,000 clones in the sample; 80% to 90% occur only once, and 9.5% to 13% lies in the top ten. The sequenced material came from peripheral blood. This sequence joins TRBV19 and TRBJ1-5, with 7 bases lining up with TRBD1. The TCR comes from a human donor with active or convalescent COVID-19. The donor label of this sample is uncertain. CDR3 nucleotide sequence: TGTGCCAGTACCCGACAGGGACATAGCAATCAGCCCCAGCATTTT. It yields the protein CASTRQGHSNQPQHF.